These 15 T cell receptor beta chains came from one sample sequenced in a study of human T cells and chemical hapten exposure. TCRdb independently ran MiXCR on the RACE reads; one entry per CDR3 protein. The table shows 84,000 or so distinct CDR3 sequences, with around 9.6% occurring only once. Time point described: patch test 2, 6 weeks after DPC sensitization. Treatment indicated: therapeutic diphenylcyclopropenone sensitization with weekly scalp DPC. The source was whole blood, collected in connection with sensitization to the hapten diphenylcyclopropenone (DPC). The receptors were sampled from a woman between 25 and 40 years old with alopecia areata. Some clones in this sample may be carry-over from other donors' samples.

The table lists this clonotype with a few counts. The CDR3 nucleotides read TGTGCCAGCAGTTACACTAGCGGGGGATCAGATACGCAGTATTTT. Translation gives CASSYTSGGSDTQYF. The V gene is TRBV6-2 or TRBV6-3, the J gene TRBJ2-3; the match to TRBD2 covers 11 bases. The germline V gene has CDR1 MNHEY and CDR2 SVGEGT. The ends lost 2 bases at V and 4 bases at J; junction bases unmatched: 2. The CDR3 has 15 residues.

This clonotype has ten or more counts. The chain recombines TRBV20-1 with TRBJ2-3; D might be TRBD1 or TRBD2, each matching 5 bases. The germline V and J ends were trimmed by 6 bases and 1 base, with 14 bases remaining between them. Looked up from germline, CDR1 is DFQATT and CDR2 is SNEGSKA (reference sequence). This CDR3 contains 14 residues. CDR3 DNA sequence: TGCAGTGCCGATGAGAGGGGCGGCACAGATACGCAGTATTTT. Protein product: CSADERGGTDTQYF.

This clonotype was seen repeatedly, ten times or more. The chain couples TRBV27 to TRBJ2-4, with TRBD2 matching over 10 bases. V was pared by 5 bases and J by 7 bases, with 2 bases of the junction left unmatched. The CDR3 has 13 residues. Looked up from germline, CDR1 is MNHEY and CDR2 is SMNVEV (reference sequence). The CDR3 DNA follows: TGTGCCAGCAGTGTGGGACTAGCGAACATTCAGTACTTC. Its protein product is CASSVGLANIQYF.

In its sample, this clonotype was seen many times. This rearrangement joins TRBV12-3 or TRBV12-4 to TRBJ1-1, with D perhaps TRBD1 (5 bases). V shed 6 bases and J shed 1 base, with 12 bases lying between them. CDR3 size: 14 residues. CDR3 amino acids: CASRGEVANTEAFF. The CDR3 coding sequence is TGTGCCAGCAGGGGGGAAGTAGCGAACACTGAAGCTTTCTTT.

This clonotype was seen at least ten times. The J gene is TRBJ2-2, the V gene TRBV20-1; 7 bases agree with TRBD2. V gave up 6 bases and J gave up 3 bases; unmatched junction bases: 10. Germline CDR1 reads DFQATT; CDR2 reads SNEGSKA (reference sequence). The CDR3 loop spans 15 amino acids. In nucleotides, the CDR3 is TGCAGTGCCCGCCCCTCTAGCGGCCACACCGGGGAGCTGTTTTTT. Translation: CSARPSSGHTGELFF.

CDR3 residues: CASSRQTRAYNEQFF. The CDR3 DNA follows: TGCGCCAGCAGCCGACAGACTAGGGCCTACAATGAGCAGTTCTTC. The chain carries TRBV5-1 and TRBJ2-1; a weak D match, TRBD2 (6 bases). The CDR3 contains 15 residues. Germline V gene data show CDR1 as SGHRS and CDR2 as YFSETQ. The V gene lost 4 bases and the J gene lost 2 bases, with 13 bases spanning the gap.

Many counts were recorded for this clonotype. This chain joins TRBV6-1 and TRBJ1-5; D unresolved. The V gene lost 2 bases and the J gene lost 3 bases, with 14 bases spanning the gap. Germline V gene lookup returns CDR1 MNHNS and CDR2 SASEGT. The CDR3 length is 16 residues. CDR3 region: CASSEQQTTLNQPQHF. The CDR3 DNA reads TGTGCCAGCAGTGAACAGCAGACTACACTCAATCAGCCCCAGCATTTT.

By frequency in the sample, this clonotype is medium-sized. V and J are TRBV4-1 and TRBJ2-6; D remains unclear. V was cut by 1 base and J by 0 bases, with 13 bases left in between. The CDR3 extends over 18 amino acids. Germline V gene data show CDR1 as MGHRA and CDR2 as YSYEKL. CDR3 loop: CASSQVDMGFSGANVLTF. CDR3 nucleotide sequence: TGCGCCAGCAGCCAAGTTGACATGGGCTTCTCTGGGGCCAACGTCCTGACTTTC.

The chain combines TRBV6-6 with TRBJ1-5; perhaps TRBD1 as D (5 bases). The CDR3 runs to 13 residues. In germline, CDR1 is MNHNY, CDR2 SVGAGI (reference sequence). The V end was cut by 7 bases, the J end by 3 bases, with 10 bases between. CDR3 coding DNA: TGTGCCAGCACCCAGGGCCTCAATCAGCCCCAGCATTTT. Amino acids: CASTQGLNQPQHF.

This clonotype was recorded a few times. The gene calls are TRBV28 and TRBJ2-3; 8 nucleotides agree with TRBD2. The germline V gene has CDR1 MDHEN and CDR2 SYDVKM. CDR3 length equals 17 residues. Trimming took 5 bases from V and 0 from J; bases not matched to a gene: 10. This chain's CDR3 is CASSPHSGGGSTDTQYF. The CDR3 nucleotides are TGTGCCAGCAGTCCTCATTCCGGCGGGGGGAGCACAGATACGCAGTATTTT.

This clonotype was seen ten or more times. V usage is TRBV12-3 or TRBV12-4 and J usage is TRBJ1-1, with D possibly TRBD1 on 5 matching bases. Trimming shortened V by 8 bases and J by 1 base, and 11 bases separated the two germline ends. The length of the CDR3 is 13 residues. CDR3 sequence: CASLGDANTEAFF. The CDR3 region has the DNA TGTGCCAGCCTAGGGGACGCGAACACTGAAGCTTTCTTT.

This clonotype was observed a few times. V is TRBV7-8 and J is TRBJ2-2, with 9 nucleotides matching TRBD1. Looked up from germline, CDR1 is SGHVS and CDR2 is FQNEAQ. V was pared by 5 bases and J by 1 base, with 5 bases of the junction left unmatched. The CDR3 extends over 16 amino acids. The CDR3 DNA sequence: TGTGCCAGCAGCCTGGGACAGGGCGAGAACACCGGGGAGCTGTTTTTT. Translated: CASSLGQGENTGELFF. Filled out from reference TRBV7-8 and TRBJ2-2, the complete variable domain reads GAGVSQSPRYKVAKRGQDVALRCDPISGHVSLFWYQQALGQGPEFLTYFQNEAQLDKSGLPSDRFFAERPEGSVSTLKIQRTQQEDSAVYLCASSLGQGENTGELFFGEGSRLTVL.

This clonotype has ten or more counts. J is TRBJ2-5 and V is TRBV20-1; TRBD2 matches at 11 bases. The CDR3 covers 16 residues. V was pared by 5 bases and J by 0 bases, with 8 bases of the junction left unmatched. Germline CDR1 DFQATT, CDR2 SNEGSKA (reference sequence). The CDR3 reads CSAARLAGNYQETQYF. In nucleotides, the CDR3 is TGCAGTGCTGCTCGACTAGCGGGGAACTACCAAGAGACCCAGTACTTC.

A few counts support this clonotype. V and J are TRBV5-1 and TRBJ1-1; TRBD1 matches 8 bases. Germline CDR1 is SGHRS and CDR2 is YFSETQ. The CDR3 is 14 amino acids. V dropped 3 bases and J dropped 1; count of bases not matched to a gene: 2. The CDR3 loop is CASSWDRQNTEAFF. The CDR3 DNA reads TGCGCCAGCAGCTGGGACAGGCAGAACACTGAAGCTTTCTTT.

In its sample, this clonotype was seen many times. J is TRBJ2-1 and V is TRBV18; D gene unclear. This CDR3 contains 12 residues. Per the germline V gene, CDR1 is KGHSH and CDR2 is LQKENI. The V and J ends lost 3 bases and 5 bases respectively, with 5 bases between them. In nucleotides, the CDR3 is TGTGCCAGCTCACCTTCCGACAATGAGCAGTTCTTC. Amino acid sequence: CASSPSDNEQFF. The variable domain in full, completed from reference TRBV18 and TRBJ2-1, reads NAGVMQNPRHLVRRRGQEARLRCSPMKGHSHVYWYRQLPEEGLKFMVYLQKENIIDESGMPKERFSAEFPKEGPSILRIQQVVRGDSAAYFCASSPSDNEQFFGPGTRLTVL.